These T cell receptor beta chains were read from a single sample in a study of siplizumab effects on memory and regulatory T cells. TCRdb keeps only in-frame clones here, not all; method: immunoSEQ multiplex PCR. This repertoire shows 55,000 to 65,000 clones, just over 95% found once; its top ten account for 0.9% to 1.2%. Sequencing was carried out using naive CD8+ T cells sorted from blood. These receptors were taken from a human donor in good health. Each CDR3 is given with its conserved first and last residue. A D gene is named only where the DNA matches it firmly. Clone size, where shown, is once, few, many, or a class for clones that have expanded.

j_gene | abundance | d_gene | v_gene | CDR3nt | CDR3aa
TRBJ2-3 | once | TRBD1 | TRBV19 | TGTGCCAGTAGTGAAATGACAGGGGCACTATTCCGCACAGATACGCAGTATTTT | CASSEMTGALFRTDTQYF
TRBJ2-1 | - | - | TRBV11-2 | TGTGCCAGCACCATAGGCGGGGCCGGGACAGCCTACAATGAGCAGTTCTTC | CASTIGGAGTAYNEQFF
TRBJ2-7 | - | TRBD2 | TRBV7-9 | TGTGCCAGCAGCTTAGTTGGTCCTAGCGGGAGAGAGCAGTACTTC | CASSLVGPSGREQYF
TRBJ2-2 | - | - | TRBV9 | TGTGCCAGCAGCACCCGGGACGATGGCACCGGGGAGCTGTTTTTT | CASSTRDDGTGELFF
TRBJ2-2 | - | - | TRBV29-1 | TGCAGCGTACGACTCTCTGGGGAGCTGTTTTTT | CSVRLSGELFF
TRBJ2-5 | - | - | TRBV18 | TGTGCCAGCTCACCCCGGGACACCCCAGAGACCCAGTACTTC | CASSPRDTPETQYF
TRBJ1-5 | - | - | TRBV6-5 | TGTGCCAGCAGCGTGGGGGGGAATCAGCCCCAGCATTTT | CASSVGGNQPQHF
TRBJ1-1 | - | - | TRBV16 | TGTGCCAGCAGCTCCGGGACAGAAGCTTTCTTT | CASSSGTEAFF
TRBJ2-5 | - | - | TRBV18 | TGTGCCAGCTCACCCCCCGGGGACCAAGAGACCCAGTACTTC | CASSPPGDQETQYF
TRBJ2-1 | - | TRBD2 | TRBV6-5 | TGTGCCAGCAGTACTAGCGGGAGGGCCGGGAATGAGCAGTTCTTC | CASSTSGRAGNEQFF
TRBJ2-7 | - | TRBD2 | TRBV4-2 | TGTGCCAGCAGCCAAGTTCGACTAGCGGGGGCCTACGAGCAGTACTTC | CASSQVRLAGAYEQYF
TRBJ2-1 | - | TRBD2 | TRBV27 | TGTGCCACAAAACTAGCGGGAGGGGGGATGAGTGAGCAGTTCTTC | CATKLAGGGMSEQFF
TRBJ2-1 | - | TRBD1 | TRBV20-1 | TGCAGTGCTACCCCAGGGGGCCTAAAGTTCTTC | CSATPGGLKFF
TRBJ2-2 | - | TRBD2 | TRBV9 | TGTGCCAGCAGCGTAGGAGGACTAGCGTACGGGGAGCTGTTTTTT | CASSVGGLAYGELFF
TRBJ2-5 | - | TRBD2 | TRBV4-1 | TGCGCCAGCAGCCAAGTGCCAGCGGGAGGTGAGACCCAGTACTTC | CASSQVPAGGETQYF
TRBJ2-1 | - | - | TRBV7-9 | TGTGCCAGCAGCCAGCCAGAGACTAGGGTCTTGGATGAGCAGTTCTTC | CASSQPETRVLDEQFF
TRBJ2-6 | - | TRBD1 | TRBV15 | TGTGCCACCAGCAGAGATTGGGGACAGGGGAACTCTGGGGCCAACGTCCTGACTTTC | CATSRDWGQGNSGANVLTF
TRBJ2-7 | - | - | TRBV5-1 | TGCGCCAGCAGCCCCTGGGACGGCTCCTACGAGCAGTACTTC | CASSPWDGSYEQYF
TRBJ1-1 | few | - | TRBV19 | TGTGCCAGTACCGTGGGGGGCACTGAAGCTTTCTTT | CASTVGGTEAFF
TRBJ1-6 | - | - | TRBV30 | TGTGCCTGGATGGGGGGGGACACCTCCTATAATTCACCCCTCCACTTT | CAWMGGDTSYNSPLHF
TRBJ2-7 | - | - | TRBV19 | TGTGCCAGTAGTGTGGGGGCGGGTACCTACGAGCAGTACTTC | CASSVGAGTYEQYF
TRBJ2-3 | - | - | TRBV9 | TGTGCCAGCAGCGAGGGGCTAGCTGTCGGCACAGATACGCAGTATTTT | CASSEGLAVGTDTQYF
TRBJ2-7 | once | - | TRBV5-1 | TGCGCCAGCAGCCCGAATACAGAGAGCTCCTACGAGCAGTACTTC | CASSPNTESSYEQYF
TRBJ2-3 | - | TRBD2 | TRBV9 | TGTGCCAGCAGCGTAGTGGCGGGAGCCCCCACAGATACGCAGTATTTT | CASSVVAGAPTDTQYF
TRBJ1-2 | - | TRBD1 | TRBV6-1 | TGTGCCAGCTCAAGACAGGGGGCTCTTCATTATGGCTACACCTTC | CASSRQGALHYGYTF
TRBJ2-3 | - | TRBD2 | TRBV7-9 | TGTGCCAGCAGCCCGGGGCTAGCGGGAGGGACAGATACGCAGTATTTT | CASSPGLAGGTDTQYF
TRBJ2-3 | - | TRBD2 | TRBV9 | TGTGCCAGCAGCGTAGCCGGCGGGAGGGCAGATACGCAGTATTTT | CASSVAGGRADTQYF
TRBJ2-5 | - | - | TRBV10-2 | TGCGCCAGCAGTGAGGAGGGGGAAGAGACCCAGTACTTC | CASSEEGEETQYF
TRBJ2-7 | - | TRBD1 | TRBV27 | TGTGCCAGCAGCTTCCGGGACAGGGCCTACGAGCAGTACTTC | CASSFRDRAYEQYF
TRBJ2-1 | - | - | TRBV7-9 | TGTGCCAGCAGCTCAGGATGGGGGGATGAGCAGTTCTTC | CASSSGWGDEQFF
TRBJ2-1 | - | TRBD2 | TRBV29-1 | TGCAGCGTTGATAGATACTCAGCGGGAGAGGGGAATGAGCAGTTCTTC | CSVDRYSAGEGNEQFF
TRBJ2-2 | - | - | TRBV4-2 | TGTGCCAGCAGCCAAGATCCCGGCAGAACCGGGGAGCTGTTTTTT | CASSQDPGRTGELFF
TRBJ2-7 | - | - | TRBV5-1 | TGCGCCAGCAGCCTGACCCAGGGAGCCTACGAGCAGTACTTC | CASSLTQGAYEQYF
TRBJ1-1 | - | - | TRBV14 | TGTGCCAGCAGCCTCACAGGGAACACTGAAGCTTTCTTT | CASSLTGNTEAFF
TRBJ1-1 | - | - | TRBV28 | TGTGCCAGCAGCCCCCGACAGGAAATGAACACTGAAGCTTTCTTT | CASSPRQEMNTEAFF
TRBJ2-1 | - | TRBD1 | TRBV9 | TGTGCCAGCAGACCAAGAGGACAGGGCTCCTACAATGAGCAGTTCTTC | CASRPRGQGSYNEQFF
TRBJ2-7 | - | TRBD2 | TRBV15 | TGTGCCACCAGCAACCCTAGCGGGAAAGCCTACGAGCAGTACTTC | CATSNPSGKAYEQYF
TRBJ2-1 | - | TRBD2 | TRBV30 | TGTGCCTGGAGAAGGACTAGCGGGAAATTCTTC | CAWRRTSGKFF
TRBJ1-2 | - | TRBD1 | TRBV7-3 | TGTGCCAGCAGCGAGAGGGGCGGACAGGGGTGGGATAACTATGGCTACACCTTC | CASSERGGQGWDNYGYTF
TRBJ2-1 | once | TRBD2 | TRBV4-3 | TGCGCCAGCAGCCAAGATCCAGCGGGAGGGGTGAATGAGCAGTTCTTC | CASSQDPAGGVNEQFF
TRBJ2-1 | - | TRBD2 | TRBV7-9 | TGTGCCAGCAGCCCGATAGCGGGAGGGGCTTACAATGAGCAGTTCTTC | CASSPIAGGAYNEQFF
TRBJ2-2 | - | TRBD2 | TRBV5-6 | TGTGCCAGCAGCTGGACTAGCGATATGAACACCGGGGAGCTGTTTTTT | CASSWTSDMNTGELFF
TRBJ2-5 | - | TRBD2 | TRBV5-6 | TGTGCCAGCAGCTTGGTTTCTAGCGGGCAAGAGACCCAGTACTTC | CASSLVSSGQETQYF
TRBJ2-7 | - | TRBD2 | TRBV19 | TGTGCCTCGACTAGCGGAGGTCGGGAGCAGTACTTC | CASTSGGREQYF